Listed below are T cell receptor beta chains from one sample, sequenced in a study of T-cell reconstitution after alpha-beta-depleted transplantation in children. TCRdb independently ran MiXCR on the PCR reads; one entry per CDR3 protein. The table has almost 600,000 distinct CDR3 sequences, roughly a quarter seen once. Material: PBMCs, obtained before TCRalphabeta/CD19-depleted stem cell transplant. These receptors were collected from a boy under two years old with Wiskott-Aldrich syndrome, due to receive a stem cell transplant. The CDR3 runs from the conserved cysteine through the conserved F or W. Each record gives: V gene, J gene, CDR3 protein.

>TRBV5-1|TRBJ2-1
CASSSPDRGVTSGAVNEQFF
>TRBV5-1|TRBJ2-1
CASSLTSGIYNEQFF
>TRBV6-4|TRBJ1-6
CASSEIGADRSPLHF
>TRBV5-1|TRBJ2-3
CASSPPSGSFTDTQYF
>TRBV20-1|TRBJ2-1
CSAGGGALFNEQFF
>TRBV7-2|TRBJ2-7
CASSPNLLATYEQYF
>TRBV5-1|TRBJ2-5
CASSATGGQETQYF
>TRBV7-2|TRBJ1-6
CASSPGTGGNSPLHF
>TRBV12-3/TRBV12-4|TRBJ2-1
CASSRGGGLTDEQFF
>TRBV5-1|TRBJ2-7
CASSPAGVFYEQYF
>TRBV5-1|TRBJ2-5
CASSLSGGHQETQYF
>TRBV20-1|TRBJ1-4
CSASPGRNEKLFF
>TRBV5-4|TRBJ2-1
CASSPNRVHEQFF
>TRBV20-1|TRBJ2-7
CSAPQRITYEQYF
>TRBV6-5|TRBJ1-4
CASSSSRAEKLFF
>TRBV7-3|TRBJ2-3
CASSLGATSTDTQYF
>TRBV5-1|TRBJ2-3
CASSSRGASTDTQYF